This T cell receptor beta chain was sequenced during a study of cytomegalovirus exposure and HLA in healthy donors. Study-wide results and limits: Three CMV-associated chains were confirmed in vitro to be specific for CMV antigens. Cytomegalovirus status was reportedly diagnosed by the classifier with high specificity and sensitivity. According to a later analysis, TCR clusters from the first cohort tended to co-occur in the roughly 130 validation repertoires.

In germline, CDR1 is SGHRS, CDR2 YFSETQ. The CDR3 spans 14 residues. Trimming took off 5 bases at V and 4 bases at J, with 13 bases between the two ends. Measured with immunoSEQ multiplex PCR; TCRdb has only the in-frame clones, and not every one. There are about 57,000 clones in the sample; more than 70% occur only once, and more than 0.95% lies in the top ten. In regard to this clone: Its antigen is currently unknown.

The donors were members of the validation cohort, which comprised about 120 subjects and was separate from the first cohort of roughly 700 subjects. Input material: PBMCs. This clonotype was sampled from a woman aged 18-35 years in good health and CMV-seronegative. The chain couples TRBV5-1 to TRBJ1-5; TRBD1 is a possible D gene (5 bases). The CDR3 is CASRPGTTNQPQHF. Written as DNA, the CDR3 is TGCGCCAGCAGACCTGGGACTACTAATCAGCCCCAGCATTTT.